This record looks at one T cell receptor beta chain sequence and its context. V lost 1 base to trimming and J lost 4 bases, with 8 bases between them. The germline V gene has CDR1 SGHTA and CDR2 FQGNSA. This CDR3 comprises 13 residues. This sample was taken from a study of blood T cell repertoires in COVID-19. The table came from immunoSEQ multiplex PCR; TCRdb's copy has only in-frame clones and leaves some out. The sample shows a few hundred thousand clones, around 80% of them seen only once. The specimen sequenced was peripheral blood. The sequence was obtained from a man aged 55 to 69 with acute or convalescent COVID-19. The chain is built from TRBV7-2 and TRBJ2-7, with a possible D match to TRBD2 (6 bases). CDR3 residues: CASSLGGRYEQYF. Written as DNA, the CDR3 is TGTGCCAGCAGCTTAGGGGGGAGGTACGAGCAGTACTTC.